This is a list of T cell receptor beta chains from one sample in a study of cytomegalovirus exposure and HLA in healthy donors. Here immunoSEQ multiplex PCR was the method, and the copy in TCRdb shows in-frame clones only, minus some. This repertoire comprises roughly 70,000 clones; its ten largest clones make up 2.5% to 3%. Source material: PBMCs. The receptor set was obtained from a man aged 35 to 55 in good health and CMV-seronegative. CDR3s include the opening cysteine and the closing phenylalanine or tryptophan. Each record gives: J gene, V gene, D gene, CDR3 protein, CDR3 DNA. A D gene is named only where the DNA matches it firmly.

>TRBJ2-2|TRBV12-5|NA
CASGLVVAGDTGELFF
TGTGCTAGTGGTTTGGTAGTGGCAGGGGACACCGGGGAGCTGTTTTTT
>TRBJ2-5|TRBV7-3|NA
CASSRGTQETQYF
TGTGCCAGCAGCCGCGGGACTCAAGAGACCCAGTACTTC
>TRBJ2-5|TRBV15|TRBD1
CATSRDWGQQETQYF
TGTGCCACCAGCAGGGATTGGGGACAGCAAGAGACCCAGTACTTC
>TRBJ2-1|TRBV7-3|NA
CASSLTSYNEQFF
TGTGCCAGCAGCTTAACGAGCTACAATGAGCAGTTCTTC
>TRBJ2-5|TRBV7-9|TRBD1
CASSPPPRTGGETQYF
TGTGCCAGCAGCCCACCACCCAGAACAGGGGGAGAGACCCAGTACTTC
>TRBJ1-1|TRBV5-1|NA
CASSGGGVRAFF
TGCGCCAGCAGCGGAGGTGGCGTGAGGGCTTTCTTT
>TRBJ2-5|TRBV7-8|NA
CASSRAVGFQETQYF
TGTGCCAGCAGCCGAGCAGTGGGCTTTCAGGAGACCCAGTACTTC
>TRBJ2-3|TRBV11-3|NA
CASSNRTASTDTQYF
TGTGCCAGCAGCAATCGGACAGCTAGCACAGATACGCAGTATTTT
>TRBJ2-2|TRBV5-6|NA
CASSLPSGAHGELFF
TGTGCCAGCAGCTTGCCTTCAGGGGCACACGGGGAGCTGTTTTTT
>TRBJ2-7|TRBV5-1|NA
CASSLAQSEQYF
TGCGCCAGCAGCTTGGCCCAGTCCGAGCAGTACTTC
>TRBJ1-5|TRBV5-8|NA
CASEEFPISNQPQHF
TGTGCCAGCGAGGAGTTCCCCATTAGCAATCAGCCCCAGCATTTT
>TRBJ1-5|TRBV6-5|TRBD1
CASSYTDRGQPQHF
TGTGCCAGCAGTTATACCGACAGGGGGCAGCCCCAGCATTTT
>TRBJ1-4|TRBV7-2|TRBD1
CASSVNRGLGEKLFF
TGTGCCAGCAGCGTCAACAGGGGCCTAGGTGAAAAACTGTTTTTT
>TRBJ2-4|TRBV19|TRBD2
CASSIGLAMNIQYF
TGTGCCAGTAGTATTGGACTAGCAATGAACATTCAGTACTTC
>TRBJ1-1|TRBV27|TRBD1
CAGSLGQGTEAFF
TGTGCCGGCAGTCTTGGACAGGGCACTGAAGCTTTCTTT
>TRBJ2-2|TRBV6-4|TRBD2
CASSEGTSTGELFF
TGTGCCAGCAGTGAGGGGACTAGCACCGGGGAGCTGTTTTTT
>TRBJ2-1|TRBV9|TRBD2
CASSVAGGTSYNEQFF
TGTGCCAGCAGCGTAGCGGGGGGAACCTCCTACAATGAGCAGTTCTTC
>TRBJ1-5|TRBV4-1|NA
CASSQEERSNQPQHF
TGCGCCAGCAGCCAAGAAGAGCGTAGCAATCAGCCCCAGCATTTT
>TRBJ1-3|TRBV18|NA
CASSPWTAGSSGNTIYF
TGTGCCAGCTCACCTTGGACAGCCGGCTCCTCTGGAAACACCATATATTTT
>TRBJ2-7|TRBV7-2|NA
CASSFPGMTYEQYF
TGTGCCAGCAGCTTCCCGGGAATGACCTACGAGCAGTACTTC
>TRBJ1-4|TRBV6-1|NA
CASSELTVEKLFF
TGTGCCAGCAGTGAACTTACGGTCGAAAAACTGTTTTTT
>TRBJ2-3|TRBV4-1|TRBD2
CASRPSGLSTDTQYF
TGCGCCAGCAGACCTAGCGGACTTAGCACAGATACGCAGTATTTT
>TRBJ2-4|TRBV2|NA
CASSAWTGRDIQYF
TGTGCCAGCAGCGCCTGGACAGGGAGGGACATTCAGTACTTC
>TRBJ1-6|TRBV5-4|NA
CASSPRTDHNSPLHF
TGTGCCAGCAGCCCCAGGACAGACCATAATTCACCCCTCCACTTT